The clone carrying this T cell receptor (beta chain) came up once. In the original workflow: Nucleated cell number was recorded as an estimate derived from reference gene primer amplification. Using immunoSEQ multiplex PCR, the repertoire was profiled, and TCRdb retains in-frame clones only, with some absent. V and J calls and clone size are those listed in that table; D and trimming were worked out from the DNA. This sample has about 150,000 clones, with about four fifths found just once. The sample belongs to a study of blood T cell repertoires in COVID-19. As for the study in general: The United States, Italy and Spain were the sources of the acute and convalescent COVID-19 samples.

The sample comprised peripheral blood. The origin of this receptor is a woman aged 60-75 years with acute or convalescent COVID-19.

DNA for the CDR3: TGTGCCAGCATATTGACAGTTAGCAATCAGCCCCAGCATTTT. Residues: CASILTVSNQPQHF. The rearrangement uses TRBV6-5 and TRBJ1-5; possible D gene TRBD1, 5 bases. The CDR3 consists of 14 residues. The V gene's germline CDR1 is MNHEY and CDR2 SVGAGI. Trimming stripped 7 bases from V and 0 bases from J, with 10 bases between.